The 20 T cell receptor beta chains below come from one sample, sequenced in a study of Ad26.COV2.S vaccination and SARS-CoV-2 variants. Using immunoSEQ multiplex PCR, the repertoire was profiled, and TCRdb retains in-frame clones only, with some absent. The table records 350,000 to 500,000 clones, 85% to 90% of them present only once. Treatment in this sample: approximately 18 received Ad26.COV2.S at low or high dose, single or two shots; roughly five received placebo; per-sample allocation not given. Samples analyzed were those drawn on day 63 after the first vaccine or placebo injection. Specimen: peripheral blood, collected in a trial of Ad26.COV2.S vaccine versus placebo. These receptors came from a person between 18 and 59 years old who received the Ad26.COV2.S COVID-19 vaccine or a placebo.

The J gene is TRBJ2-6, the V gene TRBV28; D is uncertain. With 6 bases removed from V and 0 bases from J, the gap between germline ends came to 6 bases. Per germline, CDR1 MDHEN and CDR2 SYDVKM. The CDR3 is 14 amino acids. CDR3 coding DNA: TGTGCCAGCAGAACAGTCTCTGGGGCCAACGTCCTGACTTTC. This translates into CASRTVSGANVLTF.

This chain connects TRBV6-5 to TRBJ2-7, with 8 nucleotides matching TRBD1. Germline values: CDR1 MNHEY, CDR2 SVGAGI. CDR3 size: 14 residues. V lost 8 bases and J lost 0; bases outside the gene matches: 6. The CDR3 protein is CASRRDRSSYEQYF. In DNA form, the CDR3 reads TGTGCCAGCCGTAGGGACAGGAGCTCCTACGAGCAGTACTTC.

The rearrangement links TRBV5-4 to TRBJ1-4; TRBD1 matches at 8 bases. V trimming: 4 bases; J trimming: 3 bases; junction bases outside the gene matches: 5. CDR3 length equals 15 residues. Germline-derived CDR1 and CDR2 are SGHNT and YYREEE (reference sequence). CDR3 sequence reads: CASSKTGAANEKLFF. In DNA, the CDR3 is TGTGCCAGCAGCAAGACAGGGGCGGCTAATGAAAAACTGTTTTTT.

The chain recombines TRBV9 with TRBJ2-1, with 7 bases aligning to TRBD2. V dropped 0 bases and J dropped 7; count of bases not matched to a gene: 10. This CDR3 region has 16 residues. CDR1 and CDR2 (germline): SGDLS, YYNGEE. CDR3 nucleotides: TGTGCCAGCAGCGTAGGATCGGCGGGAGTAGGGAATGAGCAGTTCTTC. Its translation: CASSVGSAGVGNEQFF.

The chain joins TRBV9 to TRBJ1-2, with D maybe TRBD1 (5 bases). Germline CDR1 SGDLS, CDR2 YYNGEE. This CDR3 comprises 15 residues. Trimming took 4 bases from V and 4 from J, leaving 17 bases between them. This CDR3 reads CASSPQTVAAYGYTF. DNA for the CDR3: TGTGCCAGCAGCCCACAGACAGTAGCCGCCTATGGCTACACCTTC. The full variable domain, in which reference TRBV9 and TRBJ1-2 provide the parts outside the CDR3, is DSGVTQTPKHLITATGQRVTLRCSPRSGDLSVYWYQQSLDQGLQFLIQYYNGEERAKGNILERFSAQQFPDLHSELNLSSLELGDSALYFCASSPQTVAAYGYTFGSGTRLTVV.

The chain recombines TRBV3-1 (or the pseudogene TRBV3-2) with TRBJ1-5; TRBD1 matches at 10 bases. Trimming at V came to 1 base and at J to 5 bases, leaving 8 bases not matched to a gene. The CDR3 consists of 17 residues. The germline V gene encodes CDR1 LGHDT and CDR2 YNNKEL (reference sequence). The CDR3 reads CASSQAGTGEADQPQHF. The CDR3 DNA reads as TGTGCCAGCAGCCAAGCCGGGACAGGGGAGGCGGATCAGCCCCAGCATTTT.

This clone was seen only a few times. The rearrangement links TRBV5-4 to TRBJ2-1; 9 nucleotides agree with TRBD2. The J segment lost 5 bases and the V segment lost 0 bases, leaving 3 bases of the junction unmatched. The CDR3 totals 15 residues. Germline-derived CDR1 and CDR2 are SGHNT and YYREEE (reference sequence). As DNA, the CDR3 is TGTGCCAGCAGCTTGGACTCTAGCGGGGACAATGAGCAGTTCTTC. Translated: CASSLDSSGDNEQFF.

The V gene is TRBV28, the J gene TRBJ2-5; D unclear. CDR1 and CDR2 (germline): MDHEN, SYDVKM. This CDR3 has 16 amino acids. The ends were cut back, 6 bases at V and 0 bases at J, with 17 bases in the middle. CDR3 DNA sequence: TGTGCCAGCAGCCCCGGGCCCTCGACGTACCAAGAGACCCAGTACTTC. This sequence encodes CASSPGPSTYQETQYF.

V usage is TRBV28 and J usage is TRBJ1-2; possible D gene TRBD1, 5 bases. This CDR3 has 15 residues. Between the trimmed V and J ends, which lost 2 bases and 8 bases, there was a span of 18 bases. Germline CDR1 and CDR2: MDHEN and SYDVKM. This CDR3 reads CASSLIWGSETGYTF. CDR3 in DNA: TGTGCCAGCAGTTTAATTTGGGGGTCTGAGACGGGCTACACCTTC.

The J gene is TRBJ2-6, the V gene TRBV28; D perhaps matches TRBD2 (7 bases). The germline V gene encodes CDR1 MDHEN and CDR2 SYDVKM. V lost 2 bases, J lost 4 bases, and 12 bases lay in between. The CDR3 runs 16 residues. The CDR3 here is CASSLAGASGANVLTF. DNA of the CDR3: TGTGCCAGCAGTTTAGCGGGGGCTTCAGGGGCCAACGTCCTGACTTTC.

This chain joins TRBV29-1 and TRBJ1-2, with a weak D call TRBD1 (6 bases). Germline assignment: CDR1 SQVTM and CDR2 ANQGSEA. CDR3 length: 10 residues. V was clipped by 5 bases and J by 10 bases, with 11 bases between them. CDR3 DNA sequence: TGCAGCGTTACAGGGTACGACTACACCTTC. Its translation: CSVTGYDYTF. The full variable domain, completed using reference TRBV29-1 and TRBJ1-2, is SAVISQKPSRDICQRGTSLTIQCQVDSQVTMMFWYRQQPGQSLTLIATANQGSEATYESGFVIDKFPISRPNLTFSTLTVSNMSPEDSSIYLCSVTGYDYTFGSGTRLTVV.

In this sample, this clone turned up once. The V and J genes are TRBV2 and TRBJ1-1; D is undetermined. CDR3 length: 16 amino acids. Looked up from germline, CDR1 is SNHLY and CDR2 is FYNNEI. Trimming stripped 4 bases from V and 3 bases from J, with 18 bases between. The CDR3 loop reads CASSASAFWPDTEAFF. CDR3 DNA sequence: TGTGCCAGCAGTGCAAGTGCCTTTTGGCCGGACACTGAAGCTTTCTTT.

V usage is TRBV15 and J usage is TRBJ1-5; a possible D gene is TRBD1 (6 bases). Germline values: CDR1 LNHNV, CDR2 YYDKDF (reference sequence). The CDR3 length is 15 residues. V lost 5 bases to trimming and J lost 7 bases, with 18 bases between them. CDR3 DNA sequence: TGTGCCACCAGCTCGCGCCCAGGGGCGACCCAGCCCCAGCATTTT. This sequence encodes CATSSRPGATQPQHF.

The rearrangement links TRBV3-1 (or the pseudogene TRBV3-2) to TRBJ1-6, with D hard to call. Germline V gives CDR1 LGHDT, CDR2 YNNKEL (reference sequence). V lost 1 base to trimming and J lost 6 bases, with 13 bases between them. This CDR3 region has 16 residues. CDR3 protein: CASSQGPHSLNSPLHF. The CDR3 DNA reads TGTGCCAGCAGCCAAGGCCCGCACAGCCTTAATTCACCCCTCCACTTT.

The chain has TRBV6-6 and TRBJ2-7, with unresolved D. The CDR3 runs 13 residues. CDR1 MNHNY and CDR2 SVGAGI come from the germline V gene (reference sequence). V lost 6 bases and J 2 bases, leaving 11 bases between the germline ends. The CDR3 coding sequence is TGTGCCAGCAGGAAACTTGTAACCTACGAGCAGTACTTC. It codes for CASRKLVTYEQYF.

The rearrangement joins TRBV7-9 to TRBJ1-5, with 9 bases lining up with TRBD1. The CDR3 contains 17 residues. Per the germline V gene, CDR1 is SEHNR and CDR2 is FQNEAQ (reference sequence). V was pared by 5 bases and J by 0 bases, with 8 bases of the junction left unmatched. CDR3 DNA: TGTGCCAGCAGCACTTGGACAGGGGCGTATAGCAATCAGCCCCAGCATTTT. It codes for CASSTWTGAYSNQPQHF. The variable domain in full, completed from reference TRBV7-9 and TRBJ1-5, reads DTGVSQNPRHKITKRGQNVTFRCDPISEHNRLYWYRQTLGQGPEFLTYFQNEAQLEKSRLLSDRFSAERPKGSFSTLEIQRTEQGDSAMYLCASSTWTGAYSNQPQHFGDGTRLSIL.

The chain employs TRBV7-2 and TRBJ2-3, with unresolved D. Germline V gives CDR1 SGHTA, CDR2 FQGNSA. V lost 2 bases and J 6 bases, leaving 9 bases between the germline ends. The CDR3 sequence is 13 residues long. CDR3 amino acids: CASSLLRLDTQYF. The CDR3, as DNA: TGTGCCAGCAGCTTACTAAGATTGGATACGCAGTATTTT.

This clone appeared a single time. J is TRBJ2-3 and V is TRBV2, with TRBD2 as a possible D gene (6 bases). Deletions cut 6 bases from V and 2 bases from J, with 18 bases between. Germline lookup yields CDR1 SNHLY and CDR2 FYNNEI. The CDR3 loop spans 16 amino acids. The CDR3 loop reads CASSQLPWGVTDTQYF. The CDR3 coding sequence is TGTGCCAGCAGCCAACTCCCCTGGGGGGTCACAGATACGCAGTATTTT.

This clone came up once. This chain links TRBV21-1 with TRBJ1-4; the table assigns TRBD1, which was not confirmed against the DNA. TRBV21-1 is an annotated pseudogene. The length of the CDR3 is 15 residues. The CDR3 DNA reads TGTGCCAGCAGCAACCTGACAGGGGAGGAGGAAAAACTGTTTTTT. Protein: CASSNLTGEEEKLFF.

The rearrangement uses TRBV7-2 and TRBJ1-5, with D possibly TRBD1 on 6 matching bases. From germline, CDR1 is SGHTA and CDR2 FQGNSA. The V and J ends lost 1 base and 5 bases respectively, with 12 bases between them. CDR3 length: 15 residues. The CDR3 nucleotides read TGTGCCAGCAGCTTAGATCAGGGGATTTATCAGCCCCAGCATTTT. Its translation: CASSLDQGIYQPQHF.